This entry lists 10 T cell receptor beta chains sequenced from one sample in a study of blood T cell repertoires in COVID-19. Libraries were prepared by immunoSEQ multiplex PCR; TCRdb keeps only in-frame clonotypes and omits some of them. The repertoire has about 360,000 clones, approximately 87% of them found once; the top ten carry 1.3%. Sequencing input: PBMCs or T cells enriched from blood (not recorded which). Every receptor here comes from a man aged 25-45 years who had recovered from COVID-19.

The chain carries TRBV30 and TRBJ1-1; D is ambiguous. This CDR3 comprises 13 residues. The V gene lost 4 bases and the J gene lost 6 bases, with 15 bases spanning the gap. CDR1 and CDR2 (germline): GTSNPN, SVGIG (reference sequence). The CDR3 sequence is CAWNSEWVSEAFF. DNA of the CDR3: TGTGCCTGGAACTCGGAGTGGGTGTCTGAAGCTTTCTTT.

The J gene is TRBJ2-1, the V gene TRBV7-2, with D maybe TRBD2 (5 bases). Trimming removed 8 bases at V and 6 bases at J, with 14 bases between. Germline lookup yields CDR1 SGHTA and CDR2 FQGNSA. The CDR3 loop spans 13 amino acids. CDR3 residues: CASSSDYLNEQFF. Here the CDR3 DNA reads TGTGCCAGCTCCAGCGACTACCTCAATGAGCAGTTCTTC.

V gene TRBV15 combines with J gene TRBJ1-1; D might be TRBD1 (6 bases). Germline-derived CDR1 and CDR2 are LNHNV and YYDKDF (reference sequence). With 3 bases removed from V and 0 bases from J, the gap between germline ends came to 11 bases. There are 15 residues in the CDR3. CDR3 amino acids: CATSSSGHLNTEAFF. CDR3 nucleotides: TGTGCCACCAGCAGTTCGGGACACCTGAACACTGAAGCTTTCTTT.

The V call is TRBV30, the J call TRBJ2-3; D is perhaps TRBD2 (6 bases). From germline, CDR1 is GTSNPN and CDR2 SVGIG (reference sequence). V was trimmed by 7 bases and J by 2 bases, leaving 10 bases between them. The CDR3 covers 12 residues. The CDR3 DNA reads TGTGCCTTTGGGACTTACACAGATACGCAGTATTTT. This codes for CAFGTYTDTQYF.

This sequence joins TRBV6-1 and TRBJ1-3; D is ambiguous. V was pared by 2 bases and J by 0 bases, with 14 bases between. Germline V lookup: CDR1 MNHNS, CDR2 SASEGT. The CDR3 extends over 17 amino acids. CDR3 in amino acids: CASSEQFQVSSGNTIYF. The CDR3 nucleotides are TGTGCCAGCAGTGAACAATTTCAGGTCAGCTCTGGAAACACCATATATTTT.

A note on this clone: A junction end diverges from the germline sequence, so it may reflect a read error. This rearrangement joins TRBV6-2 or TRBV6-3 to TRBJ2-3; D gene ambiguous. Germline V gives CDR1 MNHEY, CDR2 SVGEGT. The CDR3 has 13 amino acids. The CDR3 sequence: CASTYRSRDTQYF. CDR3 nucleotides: TGTGCCAGCACTTACCGGTCTAGGGATACGCAGTATTTT.

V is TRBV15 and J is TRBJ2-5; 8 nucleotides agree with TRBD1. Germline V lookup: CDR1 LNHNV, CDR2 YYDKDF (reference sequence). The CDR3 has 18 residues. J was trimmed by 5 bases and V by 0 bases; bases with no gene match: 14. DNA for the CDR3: TGTGCCACCAGCAGAGATACTTGGAGGGAGACAGGGGAGGAGACCCAGTACTTC. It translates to CATSRDTWRETGEETQYF.

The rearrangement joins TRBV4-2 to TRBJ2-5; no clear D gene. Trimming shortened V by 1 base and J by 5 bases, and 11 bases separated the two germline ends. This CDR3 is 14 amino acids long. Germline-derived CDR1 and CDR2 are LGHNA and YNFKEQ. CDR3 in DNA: TGTGCCAGCAGCCAAGGATACTACCTTGAGACCCAGTACTTC. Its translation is CASSQGYYLETQYF.

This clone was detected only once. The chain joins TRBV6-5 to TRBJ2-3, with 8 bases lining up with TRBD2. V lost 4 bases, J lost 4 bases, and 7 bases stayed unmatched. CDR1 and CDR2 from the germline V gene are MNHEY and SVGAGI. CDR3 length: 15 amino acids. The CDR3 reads CASSLGAGDSDTQYF. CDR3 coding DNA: TGTGCCAGCAGTTTAGGAGCGGGGGATTCAGATACGCAGTATTTT.

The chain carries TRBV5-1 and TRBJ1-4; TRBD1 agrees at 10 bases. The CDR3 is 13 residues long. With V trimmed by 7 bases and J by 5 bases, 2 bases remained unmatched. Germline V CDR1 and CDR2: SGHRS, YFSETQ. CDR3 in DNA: TGCGCCAGCCAGGGACAGGGGAATGAAAAACTGTTTTTT. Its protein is CASQGQGNEKLFF. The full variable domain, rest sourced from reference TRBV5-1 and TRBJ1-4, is KAGVTQTPRYLIKTRGQQVTLSCSPISGHRSVSWYQQTPGQGLQFLFEYFSETQRNKGNFPGRFSGRQFSNSRSEMNVSTLELGDSALYLCASQGQGNEKLFFGSGTQLSVL.